This T cell receptor (beta chain) was recovered during a study of T cells in Graves' hyperthyroidism and ophthalmopathy. There are many counts of this clonotype. RNA transcripts were the template for amplifying TCR beta CDR3 regions. HTBI primers drove first-round RT-PCR of the TCR CDR3. TCRdb re-analysed the multiplex PCR reads in MiXCR, keeping a single row per CDR3 protein. Of about 210,000 distinct CDR3 sequences in the sample, 18% are singletons; the top ten hold around 43%. The V end was cut by 2 bases, the J end by 5 bases, with 9 bases between. The CDR3 runs 14 residues. Germline values: CDR1 LGHNA, CDR2 YSLEER. Patients were aged 18 to 65, had disease duration under 2 months, and had newly diagnosed hyperthyroidism. Exclusion criteria comprised uncontrolled infection, other autoimmune disease, pregnancy or lactation.

The TCR comes from a man between 35 and 55 years old with Graves' hyperthyroidism. The chain carries TRBV4-3 and TRBJ2-2; D remains unclear. Sequenced sample: blood. In DNA form, the CDR3 reads TGCGCCAGCAGCCAACCACAGAGGACCGGGGAGCTGTTTTTT. Encoded protein: CASSQPQRTGELFF.